This TCR beta chain was documented in a study of shared clonotypes between healthy human individuals. Every subset's genomic DNA went evenly onto several immunoSEQ plates. Here immunoSEQ multiplex PCR was the method, and the copy in TCRdb shows in-frame clones only, minus some. The sample lists about 1 million clones, about 75% occurring once. As to this clone: What it recognizes is unknown.

The study, taken as a whole, reports: Donor clonotype sharing was expected to depend on sequencing depth. Generally, estimated richness proved larger in naive subsets than it did in memory subsets.

Germline V gives CDR1 MGHDK, CDR2 SYGVNS. The CDR3 is 15 residues long. Trimming cost V 3 bases and J 1 base; bases outside gene matches: 3. The chain couples TRBV25-1 to TRBJ2-3; 8 bases map to TRBD2. The sequence was obtained from a man aged 18 to 30 in good health. The sequenced material came from memory CD4+ T cells sorted from blood. Subset specified: CD45RA-negative fraction. The CDR3 reads CASSDGAGGTDTQYF. CDR3 nucleotide sequence: TGTGCCAGCAGTGATGGAGCGGGAGGCACAGATACGCAGTATTTT. The full variable domain, in which reference TRBV25-1 and TRBJ2-3 provide the parts outside the CDR3, is EADIYQTPRYLVIGTGKKITLECSQTMGHDKMYWYQQDPGMELHLIHYSYGVNSTEKGDLSSESTVSRIRTEHFPLTLESARPSHTSQYLCASSDGAGGTDTQYFGPGTRLTVL.